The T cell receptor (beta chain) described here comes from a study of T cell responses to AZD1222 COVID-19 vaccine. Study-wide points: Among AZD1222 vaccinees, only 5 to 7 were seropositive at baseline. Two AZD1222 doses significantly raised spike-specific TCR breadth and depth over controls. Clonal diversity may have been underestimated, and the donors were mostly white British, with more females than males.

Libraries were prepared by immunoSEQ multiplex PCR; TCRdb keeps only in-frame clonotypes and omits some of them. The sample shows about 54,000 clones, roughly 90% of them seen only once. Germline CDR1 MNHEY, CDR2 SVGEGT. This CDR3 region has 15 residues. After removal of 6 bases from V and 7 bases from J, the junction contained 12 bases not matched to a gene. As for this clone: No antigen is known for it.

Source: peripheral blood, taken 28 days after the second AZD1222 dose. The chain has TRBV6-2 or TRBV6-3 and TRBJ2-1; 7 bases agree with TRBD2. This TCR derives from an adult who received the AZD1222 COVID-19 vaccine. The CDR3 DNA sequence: TGTGCCAGCAGCCCACGGGGGGAGCCGGGGAATGAGCAGTTCTTC. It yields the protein CASSPRGEPGNEQFF.